This entry features one TCR beta chain sequence. Antigen unknown. These data are taken from a study of T cells in Graves' hyperthyroidism and ophthalmopathy. General observations from the study: Within blood appeared most thyroid clonotypes that had expanded above 0.001.

RNA transcripts gave rise to amplified TCR beta CDR3 regions. An initial round of RT-PCR targeting the TCR CDR3 relied on the HTBI primer set. TCRdb independently ran MiXCR on the multiplex PCR reads; one entry per CDR3 protein. The table shows around 430,000 distinct CDR3 sequences, with more than 12% occurring only once. Germline V CDR1 and CDR2: MDHEN, SYDVKM. This CDR3 has 14 residues. Trimming stripped 7 bases from V and 9 bases from J, with 16 bases between. The rearrangement uses TRBV28 and TRBJ1-6; D ambiguous. Sequenced sample: blood. The sequence was collected from a woman in her twenties or thirties with Graves' hyperthyroidism. The CDR3 protein is CASIRGNLGSPLHF. The CDR3 DNA is TGTGCCAGCATCCGAGGGAATCTCGGTTCACCCCTCCACTTT.